These T cell receptor beta chains were read from a single sample in a study of blood T cell repertoires in COVID-19. Using immunoSEQ multiplex PCR, the repertoire was profiled, and TCRdb retains in-frame clones only, with some absent. The sample lists about 130,000 clones, about four fifths seen once, with over 9% in the top ten. Input material: peripheral blood. All receptors come from a woman aged 60 to 75 with acute or convalescent COVID-19. Both conserved end residues are part of each CDR3. Fields, in order: clone size, V gene, J gene, D gene, CDR3 DNA, CDR3 protein. D genes are given only for firm matches. Only part of the rows carry a size: once, few, many, or a class if the clone is expanded.

>NA|TRBV7-8|TRBJ1-5|TRBD1
TGTGCCAGCAGCCAGGACAGGGGTAGCAATCAGCCCCAGCATTTT
CASSQDRGSNQPQHF
>NA|TRBV30|TRBJ2-2|TRBD1
TGTGCCTGGCGGAAAACAGGGGCGGCCGGGGAGCTGTTTTTT
CAWRKTGAAGELFF
>NA|TRBV4-1|TRBJ2-3|NA
TGCGCCAGCAGCCAACCCCGGACAGGGAGGGGCCGAGATACGCAGTATTTT
CASSQPRTGRGRDTQYF
>NA|TRBV2|TRBJ1-2|NA
TGTGCCAGCAAGGGGGACGGTCTGGGCTACACCTTC
CASKGDGLGYTF
>NA|TRBV5-1|TRBJ1-4|TRBD1
TGCGCCAGCAGCTTGGCCGGGACAGGTCCAAGTAATGAAAAACTGTTTTTT
CASSLAGTGPSNEKLFF
>once|TRBV7-8|TRBJ2-6|TRBD2
TGTGCCAGCAGCTACCCACCCCGGGGGGTTGAGTACTCTGGGGCCAACGTCCTGACTTTC
CASSYPPRGVEYSGANVLTF
>NA|TRBV29-1|TRBJ1-2|NA
TGCAGCGTTGGAGGGGGAGACTATGGCTACACCTTC
CSVGGGDYGYTF
>NA|TRBV4-1|TRBJ1-2|NA
TGCGCCAGCAGCCCCCTACGGGCCGGGAGAGCTTATGGCTACACCTTC
CASSPLRAGRAYGYTF
>NA|TRBV3-1/TRBV3-2|TRBJ1-2|TRBD1
TGTGCCAGCAGCCAAGCCGAGGGGGCCGTCTATGGCTACACCTTC
CASSQAEGAVYGYTF
>NA|TRBV12-5|TRBJ2-6|NA
TGTGCTAGTGGTGCGGGACAGACTTACTCTGGGGCCAACGTCCTGACTTTC
CASGAGQTYSGANVLTF
>NA|TRBV11-3|TRBJ2-3|TRBD1
TGTGCCAGCAGCTTTACAGGGGTTCGAGATACGCAGTATTTT
CASSFTGVRDTQYF
>NA|TRBV7-8|TRBJ2-7|NA
TGTGCCAGCAGTCACCGACTCTCCGAGCAGTACTTC
CASSHRLSEQYF
>NA|TRBV19|TRBJ1-1|NA
TGTGCCAGTAGTATCGCCAGGGTCAACACTGAAGCTTTCTTT
CASSIARVNTEAFF
>NA|TRBV4-1|TRBJ1-6|NA
TGCGCCAGCAGCCAATCCCGACAGCCAGGTAGTTCACCCCTCCACTTT
CASSQSRQPGSSPLHF
>NA|TRBV24-1|TRBJ2-1|NA
TGTGCCACCAACCCGGGCTCCGGGATTATCGGTGAGCAGTTCTTC
CATNPGSGIIGEQFF
>NA|TRBV6-5|TRBJ1-1|TRBD1
TGTGCCAGCAGTTCTGCCCCGGGACAGCTGAGCACTGAAGCTTTCTTT
CASSSAPGQLSTEAFF
>NA|TRBV13|TRBJ2-5|NA
TGTGCCAGCAGCTTAGGGGGACTGCCCCTCTCAGAGACCCAGTACTTC
CASSLGGLPLSETQYF
>NA|TRBV4-1|TRBJ1-5|NA
TGCGCCAGCAGCCAAGGAACAGCCTTTAGCAATCAGCCCCAGCATTTT
CASSQGTAFSNQPQHF
>NA|TRBV9|TRBJ2-7|NA
TGTGCCAGCAGCGCTGATGCGGACAGCCTCTACGCGCAGTACTTC
CASSADADSLYAQYF
>NA|TRBV7-8|TRBJ1-4|TRBD1
TGTGCCAGCAGCCAGGACAGGGTGGGTGAAAAACTGTTTTTT
CASSQDRVGEKLFF
>NA|TRBV18|TRBJ2-3|TRBD2
TGTGCCAGCTCACCTGCCCTCAGCGGGGGCACAGATACGCAGTATTTT
CASSPALSGGTDTQYF
>NA|TRBV5-1|TRBJ2-7|NA
TGCGCCAGCAGAGACGGAACAGGTGCCTCCTACGAGCAGTACTTC
CASRDGTGASYEQYF
>NA|TRBV5-1|TRBJ1-1|TRBD1
TGCGCCAGCAGCGGGGGGACAGGGAACACTGAAGCTTTCTTT
CASSGGTGNTEAFF
>NA|TRBV7-3|TRBJ2-5|TRBD2
TGTGCCAGCAGGCGGGGGGGATCCGAAGAGACCCAGTACTTC
CASRRGGSEETQYF
>NA|TRBV29-1|TRBJ1-2|NA
TGCAGCGGTTTCGAGACAGCCTTAGGCTACACCTTC
CSGFETALGYTF
>NA|TRBV5-1|TRBJ2-5|NA
TGCGCCAGCAGCTTGGTGGCAGAAGAGACCCAGTACTTC
CASSLVAEETQYF
>NA|TRBV2|TRBJ1-3|NA
TGTGCCAGCAAGATGACAGCTGATGGAAACACCATATATTTT
CASKMTADGNTIYF
>NA|TRBV6-6|TRBJ2-2|NA
TGTGCCAGCAGTCCGGACCCTACAGGGTGGCAAGACACCGGGGAGCTGTTTTTT
CASSPDPTGWQDTGELFF
>NA|TRBV6-5|TRBJ1-1|TRBD1
TGTGCCAGCAACAGGGGGGAAAGAACTGAAGCTTTCTTT
CASNRGERTEAFF
>NA|TRBV9|TRBJ1-1|NA
TGTGCCAGCAGCGACCGGGCAGGGGTTAACACTGAAGCTTTCTTT
CASSDRAGVNTEAFF
>NA|TRBV3-1/TRBV3-2|TRBJ2-7|NA
TGTGCCAGCAGCCAAGCCGGCGGGGTCGAGCAGTACTTC
CASSQAGGVEQYF
>NA|TRBV5-1|TRBJ1-3|NA
TGCGCCAGCAGCCCGGACAGTGATCGCTCTGGAAACACCATATATTTT
CASSPDSDRSGNTIYF
>NA|TRBV6-2/TRBV6-3|TRBJ2-3|NA
TGTGCCAGCAGTTACTCCTACGCAGATACGCAGTATTTT
CASSYSYADTQYF
>NA|TRBV10-1|TRBJ1-1|NA
TGCGCCAGCAGTGACACCCGGGGGGACTCCAGGGTTGAAGCTTTCTTT
CASSDTRGDSRVEAFF
>once|TRBV29-1|TRBJ1-1|NA
TGCAGCGCAGACTTGCCAAACACTGAAGCTTTCTTT
CSADLPNTEAFF
>NA|TRBV5-6|TRBJ1-3|NA
TGTGCCAGCAGCTTGGTGGGCCGGTACTCTGGAAACACCATATATTTT
CASSLVGRYSGNTIYF
>NA|TRBV7-9|TRBJ1-1|NA
TGTGCCAGCAGCTCCTTCCACCTGGGAAGGGGGAACACTGAAGCTTTCTTT
CASSSFHLGRGNTEAFF
>few|TRBV12-3/TRBV12-4|TRBJ1-2|NA
TGTGCCAGCAGCCCCGGGGTAGGTGGCTACACCTTC
CASSPGVGGYTF
>NA|TRBV18|TRBJ2-7|TRBD1
TGTGCCAGCTCACCTTCCGACAGGGGGGTTACCTACGAGCAGTACTTC
CASSPSDRGVTYEQYF
>NA|TRBV12-3/TRBV12-4|TRBJ2-2|TRBD2
TGTGCCAGCGGACTAGCGGGGGCCGGGGAGCTGTTTTTT
CASGLAGAGELFF
>NA|TRBV11-2|TRBJ1-1|TRBD1
TGTGCCAGCAGCCTTTCGGGACAGACCCTAGGGAACACTGAAGCTTTCTTT
CASSLSGQTLGNTEAFF
>NA|TRBV7-3|TRBJ2-2|NA
TGTGCCAGCAGTTTCCAGGGCCCCAGTACCGGGGAGCTGTTTTTT
CASSFQGPSTGELFF
>NA|TRBV24-1|TRBJ1-6|TRBD1
TGTGCCACCAGTGATGGACAGGGGAATTCACCCCTCCACTTT
CATSDGQGNSPLHF
>NA|TRBV7-9|TRBJ1-1|NA
TGTGCCAGCAGCTTGATCATCAGGGAGGGCACTGAAGCTTTCTTT
CASSLIIREGTEAFF